This section outlines one TCR beta chain sequence together with its context. As yet, its antigen is unknown. The sequenced fragment ends 3 residues before the CDR3 boundary, so the rest is inferred from the germline J gene. TCR beta CDR3 amplified by multiplex PCR from roughly 1,100 ng genomic DNA. Sequencing was performed with immunoSEQ multiplex PCR; in TCRdb, only in-frame clones are kept and a portion is missing. This sample's table reports around 33,000 clones. The sample is drawn from a study of T cells in women clearing cervical HPV infection. As for the study in general: Control women cleared a single incident HPV16 infection within 12 months. Blood came at first lesion visit for cases, post-clearance for controls. Study-wide results and limits: Cases carried less TRBV6-7 than controls: about 0.1% versus 0.15%.

CDR3 length: 15 amino acids. V was pared by 4 bases and J by 6 bases, with 6 bases of the junction left unmatched. The germline CDR1 and CDR2 sequences are SEHNR and FQNEAQ (reference sequence). The chain links TRBV7-9 to TRBJ2-2; 9 positions agree with TRBD1. This receptor was obtained from a woman aged 18-69 years with a cervical HPV16 infection that either progressed to CIN3+ or cleared (not recorded which). Sample: blood buffy coat. CDR3 amino acids: CASSSDRGAAGELFF. The part of the CDR3 DNA that was read is TGTGCCAGCAGCTCGGACAGGGGAGCCGCCGGGGAG.